In its sample, the clone carrying this T cell receptor (beta chain) was seen a few times. Its matching antigen is unknown. V was cut by 4 bases and J by 3 bases, with 12 bases left in between. The CDR3 is 13 residues long. CDR1 is GTSNPN, CDR2 SVGIG, per germline (reference sequence). Investigators isolated RNA and reverse transcribed it into cDNA to act as the sequencing template. Assay: immunoSEQ multiplex PCR; the TCRdb copy retains only in-frame clones and omits some. The table lists hundreds of thousands of clones, roughly 60% of them singletons. Treatment reported: oral pan-JAK inhibitor, 5-10 mg twice daily. The study team obtained lesional scalp punch biopsies and peripheral blood from alopecia areata patients. It was from PBMCs that CD4+ and CD8+ T cells were sorted. The data were obtained in a study of CD8+ T cells in alopecia areata. Study-level points and caveats: In scalp samples, resident alphabeta T cells of normal skin are also sequenced.

The sequencing used CD4+ T cells sorted from blood, collected at approximately week 51, from a patient treated with tofacitinib. The chain couples TRBV30 to TRBJ1-2; unclear D gene. The sequence was collected from a human donor with alopecia areata. The CDR3 DNA reads TGTGCCTGGACGGGGTTAATGGACTATGGCTACACCTTC. This translates into CAWTGLMDYGYTF.